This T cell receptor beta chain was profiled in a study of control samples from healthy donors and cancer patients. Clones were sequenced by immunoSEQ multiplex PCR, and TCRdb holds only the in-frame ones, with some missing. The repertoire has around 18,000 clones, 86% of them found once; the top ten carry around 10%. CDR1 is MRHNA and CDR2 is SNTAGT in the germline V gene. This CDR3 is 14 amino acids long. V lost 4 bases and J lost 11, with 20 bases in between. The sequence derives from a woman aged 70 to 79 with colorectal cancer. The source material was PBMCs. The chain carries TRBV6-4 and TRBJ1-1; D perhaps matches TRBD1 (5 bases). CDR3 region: CASSAMGPGGEAFF. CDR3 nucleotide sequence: TGTGCCAGCAGTGCAATGGGCCCCGGGGGTGAGGCTTTCTTT.